This TCR beta chain was sequenced during a study of T cell responses to AZD1222 COVID-19 vaccine (dated by TCRdb to about 2021). As for the study more broadly: AZD1222 recipients given second doses at about 4 weeks or at about 12 weeks were pooled, since spike-specific TCR depth and breadth were not found to differ between the two schedules. A total of over 230 trial participants underwent TCR sequencing, of whom 200 to 220 had received two doses of AZD1222 and around 25 had received two doses of the MenACWY control vaccine. Trial participants were enrolled into age subgroups of 18-55, 56-69 and 70-plus years, which contained about 150, 27 and 61 TCR-sequenced participants, respectively. The paper as a whole reports these results and caveats: Participants were mostly white British and included more females than males, and it was suggested by the authors that clonal diversity may have been underestimated. In the small 56-69-year group, the increase in depth fell short of significance, most likely because of low power. CD4 TCRs associated with the vaccine covered the entire spike protein, and the dominant responses were in regions 160-218 and 743-854. Conclusions about previously exposed vaccinees were limited because only six AZD1222 recipients were SARS-CoV-2 seropositive at baseline. Reportedly, almost half of the unique spike-specific TCRs recognized epitopes lying outside the regions that are mutated in the B.1.351 and B.1.1.7 variants. After two AZD1222 doses, both the breadth and the depth of spike-specific TCRs were significantly higher than at day 0 and than in MenACWY recipients. Because no samples from the day 14 peak response were available, repertoires could be characterized only after the peak T cell response.

The sample's time point, from its label and the paper: baseline before first vaccination. Samples from vaccinated people were obtained from the UK trials COV001 and COV002, which included a single-blind randomized controlled phase 2/3 trial of AZD1222 (ChAdOx1 nCoV-19) in healthy adults. For TCRbeta chain sequencing, PBMC samples from trial participants were taken at day 0 and at day 28 after the second dose. From the cysteine through the phenylalanine, the CDR3 covers 14 amino acids. Kept here is only the CDR3 DNA, which spans 42 bases and is read in frame from base 1. V is shortened by 0 bases, J by 4 bases, and the region joining them spans 9 bases. As encoded in the germline V gene (reference sequence), CDR1 is LGHDT while CDR2 is YNNKEL. Details on this clone: This receptor's antigen is unknown. Qualities for individual bases were not recorded, and no much larger clone is one base off.

The CDR3 regions of human TCRbeta chains were analyzed by immunosequencing. Concerning the study's data processing: Repertoire TCRs were checked for matches against a reference library of SARS-CoV-2-specific TCRs that had been generated using the MIRA antigen-specificity platform. Breadth meant the fraction of unique TCRs that were SARS-CoV-2-associated, whereas depth meant the fraction of total T cells that were SARS-CoV-2-associated. Using the MIRA data, every spike-specific TCR was mapped to the spike region that the TCR reacted to and assigned to either a CD4 or a CD8 class. Log10-transformed breadth and depth values were compared by one-way ANOVA with Sidak's multiple comparisons tests. TCRdb re-hosts the immuneACCESS table, in-frame sequences only. Its copies lack some clones; in the studies checked, an unresolved V gene accounts for under half of them, and the cause for the rest is not known. Clone size and the V and J calls come from that table; the DNA yielded D and trimming. This sample gives some 200,000 clones in total; roughly 92% of them show up just once. About 9.4% of the sample lies in the top ten.

The clonotype was recovered from an adult in good health. Sample: peripheral blood, taken on day 0 of AZD1222 vaccination. The chain uses TRBV3-1 (or the pseudogene TRBV3-2) and TRBJ2-5, with a tentative D gene TRBD2 over 6 matching bases. The sequenced DNA is TGTGCCAGCAGCCAAGAGGAGGGGTCAGAGACCCAGTACTTC. Translated, it gives CASSQEEGSETQYF.